This T cell receptor (beta chain) appears in the sequencing data of a study of graft-versus-host responses after intestinal transplantation. This CDR3 comprises 14 residues. V lost 3 bases and J 4 bases, leaving 12 bases between the germline ends. Germline CDR1 is ENHRY and CDR2 is SYGVKD. Method: immunoSEQ multiplex PCR; TCRdb's copy keeps in-frame clones and lacks some. The profile shows roughly 100,000 clones, 90% to 95% of them singletons. Findings and limits, study-wide: Allografts from individuals with graft-donor T cell macrochimerism displayed high graft-versus-host to host-versus-graft clonal ratios.

Regarding this clone: Its specificity is unknown.

The clonotype was recovered from a human donor who received an intestinal transplant. J is TRBJ1-2 and V is TRBV10-3, with D maybe TRBD1 (5 bases). The material was unstimulated CD8+ T cells sorted from spleen or lymph node cells, obtained before intestinal transplant. CDR3: CAISEGTGLYGYTF. The DNA for the CDR3 is TGTGCCATCAGTGAAGGGACGGGTCTCTATGGCTACACCTTC.